The T cell receptor (beta chain) described here comes from a study of shared T cell receptors in the human thymus. Here immunoSEQ multiplex PCR was the method, and the copy in TCRdb shows in-frame clones only, minus some. This sample has about 660,000 clones; approximately 88% occur once, and the top ten carry about 0.01%. The CDR3 has 16 residues. Germline loops: CDR1 SGHDN, CDR2 FVKESK. Unmatched junction bases numbered 8, after V lost 0 bases and J lost 3 bases. The same data also went into a second study, on human thymus T cells. That paper notes: Thymic material originated from resections removed in the course of corrective heart surgery. Highly overlapping thymic repertoires among unrelated individuals were reported in related research.

The receptor comes from a boy younger than two with a congenital heart defect. The chain joins TRBV14 to TRBJ2-7; 7 nucleotides align to TRBD2. The sample was thymocytes. The CDR3 loop reads CASSQEKRDLSYEQYF. The DNA for the CDR3 is TGTGCCAGCAGCCAAGAGAAGCGGGATTTGAGCTACGAGCAGTACTTC.